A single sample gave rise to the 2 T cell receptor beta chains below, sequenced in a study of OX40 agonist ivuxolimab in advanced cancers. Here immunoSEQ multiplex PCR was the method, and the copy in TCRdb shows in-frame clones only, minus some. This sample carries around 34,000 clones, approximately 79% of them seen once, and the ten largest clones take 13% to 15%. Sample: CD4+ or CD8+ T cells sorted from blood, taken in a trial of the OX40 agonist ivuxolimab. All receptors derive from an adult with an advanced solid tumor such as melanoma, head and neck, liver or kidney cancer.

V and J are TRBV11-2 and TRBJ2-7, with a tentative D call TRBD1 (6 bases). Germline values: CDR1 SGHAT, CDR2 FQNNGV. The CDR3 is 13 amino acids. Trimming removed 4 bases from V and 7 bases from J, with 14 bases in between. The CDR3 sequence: CASSSGTPWEQYF. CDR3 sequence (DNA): TGTGCCAGCAGCTCAGGGACACCATGGGAGCAGTACTTC.

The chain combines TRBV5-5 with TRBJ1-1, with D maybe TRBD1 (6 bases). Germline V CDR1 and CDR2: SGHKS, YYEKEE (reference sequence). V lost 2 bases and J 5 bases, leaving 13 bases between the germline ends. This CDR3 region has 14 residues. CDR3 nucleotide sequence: TGTGCCAGCAGCTTTTCCAGGGGAGGGACTGAAGCTTTCTTT. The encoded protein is CASSFSRGGTEAFF.